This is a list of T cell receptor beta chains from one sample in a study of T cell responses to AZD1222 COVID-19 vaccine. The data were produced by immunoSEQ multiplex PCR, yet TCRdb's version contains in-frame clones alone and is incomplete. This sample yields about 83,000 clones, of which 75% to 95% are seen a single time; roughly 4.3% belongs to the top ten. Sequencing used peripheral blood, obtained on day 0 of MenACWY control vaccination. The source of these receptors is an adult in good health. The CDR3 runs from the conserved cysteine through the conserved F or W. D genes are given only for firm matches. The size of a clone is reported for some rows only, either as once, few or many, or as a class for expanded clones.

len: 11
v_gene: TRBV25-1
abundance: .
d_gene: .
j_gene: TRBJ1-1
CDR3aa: CASVRGTEAFF
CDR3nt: TGTGCCAGCGTTAGGGGAACTGAAGCTTTCTTT

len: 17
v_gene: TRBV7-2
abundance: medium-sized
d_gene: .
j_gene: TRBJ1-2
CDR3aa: CASSPREPVSLTSGYTF
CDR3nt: TGTGCCAGCAGTCCCAGGGAGCCGGTCTCCCTAACGAGCGGCTACACCTTC

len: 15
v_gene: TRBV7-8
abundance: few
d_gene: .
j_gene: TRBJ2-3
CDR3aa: CASSLEGTSVDTQYF
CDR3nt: TGTGCCAGCAGCTTAGAAGGGACTTCGGTCGACACGCAGTATTTT

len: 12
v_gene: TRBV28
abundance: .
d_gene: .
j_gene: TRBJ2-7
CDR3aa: CASRGTLYEQYF
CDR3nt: TGTGCCAGCAGAGGGACGTTGTACGAGCAGTACTTC

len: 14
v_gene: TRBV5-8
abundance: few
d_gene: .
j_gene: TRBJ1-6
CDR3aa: CASVLNSGNSPLHF
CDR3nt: TGTGCCAGCGTTTTGAACAGCGGTAATTCACCCCTCCACTTT

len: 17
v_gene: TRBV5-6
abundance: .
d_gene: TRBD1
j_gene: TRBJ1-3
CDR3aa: CASSSTRDRSSGNTIYF
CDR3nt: TGTGCCAGCAGCTCGACCCGGGACAGGAGCTCTGGAAACACCATATATTTT

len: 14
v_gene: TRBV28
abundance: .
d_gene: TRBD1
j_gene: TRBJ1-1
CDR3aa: CASSLTGAATEAFF
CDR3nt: TGTGCCAGCAGTTTAACAGGGGCGGCCACTGAAGCTTTCTTT

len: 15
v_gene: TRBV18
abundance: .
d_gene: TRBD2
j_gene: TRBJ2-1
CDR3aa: CASSLEIRGGGEQFF
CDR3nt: TGTGCCAGCTCACTGGAAATTAGGGGCGGGGGTGAGCAGTTCTTC

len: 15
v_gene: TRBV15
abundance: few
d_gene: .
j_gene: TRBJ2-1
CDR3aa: CATSRDLRPHNEQFF
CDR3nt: TGTGCCACCAGCAGAGATTTGAGGCCCCACAATGAGCAGTTCTTC

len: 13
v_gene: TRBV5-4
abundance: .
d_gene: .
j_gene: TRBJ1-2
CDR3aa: CASSLPQDQGYTF
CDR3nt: TGTGCCAGCAGCTTGCCCCAGGATCAAGGCTACACCTTC

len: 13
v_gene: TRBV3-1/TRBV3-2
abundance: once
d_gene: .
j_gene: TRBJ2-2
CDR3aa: CASSRQVTGELFF
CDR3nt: TGTGCCAGCAGCCGACAGGTCACCGGGGAGCTGTTTTTT

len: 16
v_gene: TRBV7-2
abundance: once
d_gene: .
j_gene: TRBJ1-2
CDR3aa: CASSLNTQGGRDGYTF
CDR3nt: TGTGCCAGCAGCTTAAACACGCAAGGAGGACGGGATGGCTACACCTTC

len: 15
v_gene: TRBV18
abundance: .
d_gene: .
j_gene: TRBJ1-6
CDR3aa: CASSPRLPGGSPLHF
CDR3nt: TGTGCCAGCTCACCACGATTACCTGGGGGCTCACCCCTCCACTTT

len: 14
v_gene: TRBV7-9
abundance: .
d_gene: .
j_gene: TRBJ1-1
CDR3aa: CASSLVNPGQAAFF
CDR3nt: TGTGCCAGCAGCTTAGTGAACCCGGGGCAGGCAGCTTTCTTT

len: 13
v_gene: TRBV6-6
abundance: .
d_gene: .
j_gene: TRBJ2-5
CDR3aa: CASSYRETETQYF
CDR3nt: TGTGCCAGCAGTTACAGGGAGACGGAGACCCAGTACTTC

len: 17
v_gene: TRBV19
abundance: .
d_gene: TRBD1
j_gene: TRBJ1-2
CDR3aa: CASSSGQGATTNYGYTF
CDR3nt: TGTGCCAGTAGTTCCGGACAGGGGGCTACTACTAACTATGGCTACACCTTC

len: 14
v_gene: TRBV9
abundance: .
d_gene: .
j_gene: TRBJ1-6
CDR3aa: CASSVSGDNSPLHF
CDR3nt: TGTGCCAGCAGCGTGTCCGGAGATAATTCACCCCTCCACTTT